Described below is a single T cell receptor beta chain sequence and its context. Its antigen remains unidentified. The sample belongs to a study of PD-L1 blockade in urothelial cancer. Overall study: Analyses were performed on blood at 3 weeks after treatment start (the second dose) and at 6 weeks. Study-level results: Clonality of blood TCR below the median before treatment predicted better survival.

Patients were living with locally advanced or metastatic urothelial carcinoma. Looked up from germline, CDR1 is SGHRS and CDR2 is YFSETQ. V lost 4 bases and J lost 2; bases outside the gene matches: 8. The CDR3 has 15 residues. Sequencing used immunoSEQ multiplex PCR; TCRdb keeps in-frame clones, though not all of them. The sample contains some 100,000 clones, about nine tenths of which appear only once. This sequence was found in a woman over 75 with urothelial cancer. Sequencing used PBMCs, obtained around atezolizumab (anti-PD-L1) treatment. This chain joins TRBV5-1 and TRBJ2-5; 7 bases are a match to TRBD1. The CDR3 DNA reads TGCGCCAGCAGCCCCTGGACAGGCGCACAAGAGACCCAGTACTTC. This encodes CASSPWTGAQETQYF.